This is a list of T cell receptor beta chains from one sample in a study of T cell responses to AZD1222 COVID-19 vaccine. The repertoire was sequenced with immunoSEQ multiplex PCR; TCRdb's copy has only in-frame clones and lacks some. The sample holds about 99,000 clones, approximately 89% seen once. Sequences were derived from peripheral blood, sampled on day 0 of AZD1222 vaccination. The receptors were sampled from an adult in good health. Both conserved end residues are part of each CDR3. D genes are given only for firm matches. Rows give clone size only sometimes, using once, few, many, or a class for an expanded clone.

>TRBJ1-3|-|TRBV5-1|16|-
TGCGCCAGCAGCTTGACAGGTGACCCCTCTGGAAACACCATATATTTT
CASSLTGDPSGNTIYF
>TRBJ2-2|-|TRBV10-3|14|TRBD1
TGTGCCACCAGGGGGAAGGGACGGGTCGGGGAGCTGTTTTTT
CATRGKGRVGELFF
>TRBJ2-2|-|TRBV10-1|14|TRBD1
TGCGCCAGCAGTGATGGACAGGGTCGCGGGGAGCTGTTTTTT
CASSDGQGRGELFF
>TRBJ1-5|-|TRBV15|15|TRBD1
TGTGCCACCAGCAGAGCCGACAGGGCAGATCAGCCCCAGCATTTT
CATSRADRADQPQHF
>TRBJ2-5|-|TRBV23-1|14|-
TGCGCCAGCAGTCAACAGGAGAAGCAAGAGACCCAGTACTTC
CASSQQEKQETQYF
>TRBJ2-4|-|TRBV27|14|-
TGTGCCAGCAGTCAGAGGGATTCCAAAAACATTCAGTACTTC
CASSQRDSKNIQYF
>TRBJ1-2|once|TRBV6-5|12|-
TGTGCCAGCAGTCCGTTAGGCTATGGCTACACCTTC
CASSPLGYGYTF
>TRBJ1-2|-|TRBV6-5|13|TRBD1
TGTGCCAGCAAGGGACAGGGATTGGATGGCTACACCTTC
CASKGQGLDGYTF
>TRBJ1-1|-|TRBV3-1/TRBV3-2|14|-
TGTGCCAGCAGCCTACAGCCCGGGGGCACTGAAGCTTTCTTT
CASSLQPGGTEAFF
>TRBJ1-1|-|TRBV30|11|-
TGTGCCTGGAGTGTCTACAGGGAAGCTTTCTTT
CAWSVYREAFF
>TRBJ1-6|-|TRBV27|14|-
TGTGCCAGCAGTTTGGCCCGCGCGAGTACGGCCCTCCACTTT
CASSLARASTALHF
>TRBJ2-3|-|TRBV6-4|15|-
TGTGCCAGCAGCGCGGGACAGACCGACACAGATACGCAGTATTTT
CASSAGQTDTDTQYF
>TRBJ1-1|-|TRBV19|12|TRBD1
TGTGCCAGTAGTATAGTGACAGGGCTGGCTTTCTTT
CASSIVTGLAFF
>TRBJ2-7|-|TRBV19|15|TRBD1
TGTGCCAGTAGTAGGGGACAGGGGGCCTCCTACGAGCAGTACTTC
CASSRGQGASYEQYF
>TRBJ2-7|once|TRBV12-3/TRBV12-4|13|-
TGTGCCAGCAGTTTGCAGGGCACCTACGAGCAGTACTTC
CASSLQGTYEQYF
>TRBJ1-2|-|TRBV19|14|-
TGTGCCAGTAGTATTGGATCCAGGGGAGGTGGCTACACCTTC
CASSIGSRGGGYTF
>TRBJ2-1|-|TRBV6-5|13|-
TGTGCCAGCAGTCGTGGGGGGGCCAATGAGCAGTTCTTC
CASSRGGANEQFF
>TRBJ2-2|few|TRBV2|12|-
TGTGCCAGCAGTTATAACACCGGGGAGCTGTTTTTT
CASSYNTGELFF
>TRBJ1-2|-|TRBV7-3|13|TRBD1
TGTGCCAGCAGCTTAAGACAGGGAGGCGGCTACACCTTC
CASSLRQGGGYTF
>TRBJ1-2|few|TRBV5-1|13|-
TGCGCCAGCAGCTACGGGCCGGATAATGGCTACACCTTC
CASSYGPDNGYTF
>TRBJ2-2|-|TRBV4-1|15|-
TGCGCCAGCAGCCAGACTAGTGGGGGGATCGGGGAGCTGTTTTTT
CASSQTSGGIGELFF
>TRBJ2-7|-|TRBV13|12|-
TGTGCCAGCAGCGCAGGGGCCAACGAGCAGTACTTC
CASSAGANEQYF
>TRBJ2-1|-|TRBV5-4|16|TRBD2
TGTGCCAGCAGCCGACTAGCGGGGGCCAACTACAATGAGCAGTTCTTC
CASSRLAGANYNEQFF
>TRBJ2-7|-|TRBV29-1|11|-
TGCAGCGTTGAAGTTACGTACGAGCAGTACTTC
CSVEVTYEQYF
>TRBJ1-2|-|TRBV6-1|14|-
TGTGCCAGCAGTGAAGGGCAGACTCCCTATGGCTACACCTTC
CASSEGQTPYGYTF
>TRBJ2-3|-|TRBV12-3/TRBV12-4|10|-
TGTGCCAGCAGTTCAGATACGCAGTATTTT
CASSSDTQYF
>TRBJ1-2|-|TRBV13|15|-
TGTGCCAGCAGCTTAAGCGGGTCACCGCACTATGGCTACACCTTC
CASSLSGSPHYGYTF
>TRBJ2-1|-|TRBV14|11|-
TGTGCCAGCAGCCAGGTCAATGAGCAGTTCTTC
CASSQVNEQFF
>TRBJ2-3|-|TRBV5-1|14|TRBD2
TGCGCCAGCAGTAGCGGGGGGACGGGGGATACGCAGTATTTT
CASSSGGTGDTQYF
>TRBJ2-3|-|TRBV15|16|TRBD2
TGTGCCACCAGCATACGTGGGGGGGGAAATAATGGTACGCAGTATTTT
CATSIRGGGNNGTQYF
>TRBJ2-5|few|TRBV9|16|-
TGTGCCAGCAGCTTCCGCGCCAGCGCCAGGGAAGAGACCCAGTACTTC
CASSFRASAREETQYF
>TRBJ1-2|-|TRBV10-1|12|-
TGCGCCACCAAAGGGGTAGGAGAAGGCTACACCTTC
CATKGVGEGYTF
>TRBJ1-2|-|TRBV7-3|14|-
TGTGCCAGCAGCTTAGATCCAGGCAACTATGGCTACACCTTC
CASSLDPGNYGYTF
>TRBJ1-3|-|TRBV9|15|-
TGTGCCAGCAGCGACAGGCTAGACTCTGGAAACACCATATATTTT
CASSDRLDSGNTIYF
>TRBJ2-4|few|TRBV2|15|-
TGTGCCAGCAGCCAAACAGGGACGGCCAAAAACATTCAGTACTTC
CASSQTGTAKNIQYF
>TRBJ2-7|-|TRBV10-2|13|TRBD1
TGCGCCAGCAGCCGGACAGGGGGCTACGAGCAGTACTTC
CASSRTGGYEQYF
>TRBJ2-3|-|TRBV27|11|-
TGTGCCAGCAGGAGGGCAGATACGCAGTATTTT
CASRRADTQYF
>TRBJ2-7|-|TRBV18|15|TRBD1
TGTGCCAGCTCACCACAAGACAGGGCCTCCTACGAGCAGTACTTC
CASSPQDRASYEQYF
>TRBJ2-5|-|TRBV11-2|18|-
TGTGCCAGCAGCTCCAACCCGACGCAGCCTACTCACCAAGAGACCCAGTACTTC
CASSSNPTQPTHQETQYF
>TRBJ1-3|-|TRBV3-1/TRBV3-2|14|-
TGTGCCAGCAGCCCTCTCAGCTCTGGAAACACCATATATTTT
CASSPLSSGNTIYF
>TRBJ2-2|-|TRBV5-4|15|TRBD2
TGTGCCAGCAGCGTTGGGGGGGATTTTACCGGGGAGCTGTTTTTT
CASSVGGDFTGELFF